The clone carrying this T cell receptor beta chain was counted once. These data belong to a study of blood T cell repertoires in COVID-19. The overall study: Donors in the United States, Italy and Spain gave samples during acute or convalescent COVID-19. The cDNA or gDNA used as material had been derived from T cells, B-cell-depleted T cells, or PBMCs.

Enrollment of patients from Seattle took place during active infection, with longitudinal follow-up. The protocol was immunoSEQ multiplex PCR, while the TCRdb copy is restricted to in-frame clones and leaves out a portion. The data show under 450,000 clones, with around 89% seen just once and roughly 12% held by the top ten. The CDR3 runs to 15 residues. Trimming pared 3 bases from V and 2 bases from J, leaving 14 bases between. From germline, CDR1 is SGHNT and CDR2 YYREEE (reference sequence). This TCR derives from a woman aged 50 to 60 with COVID-19, enrolled during active disease. The chain employs TRBV5-4 and TRBJ1-2, with D hard to call. The sequencing sample was made of peripheral blood. The CDR3 DNA reads as TGTGCCAGCAGCTCAATCAATACACAAAACTATGGCTACACCTTC. Translating it yields CASSSINTQNYGYTF.